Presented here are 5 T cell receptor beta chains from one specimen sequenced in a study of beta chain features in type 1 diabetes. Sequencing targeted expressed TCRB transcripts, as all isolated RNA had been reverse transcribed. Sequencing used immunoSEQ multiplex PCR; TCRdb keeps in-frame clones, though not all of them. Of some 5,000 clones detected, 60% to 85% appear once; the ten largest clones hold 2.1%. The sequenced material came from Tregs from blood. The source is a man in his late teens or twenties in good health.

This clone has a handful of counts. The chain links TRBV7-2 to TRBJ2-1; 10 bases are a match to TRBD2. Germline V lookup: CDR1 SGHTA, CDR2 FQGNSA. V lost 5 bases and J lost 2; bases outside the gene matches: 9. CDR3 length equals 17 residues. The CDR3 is CASSPAERGGPYNEQFF. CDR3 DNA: TGTGCCAGCAGCCCCGCGGAGCGGGGGGGCCCCTACAATGAGCAGTTCTTC.

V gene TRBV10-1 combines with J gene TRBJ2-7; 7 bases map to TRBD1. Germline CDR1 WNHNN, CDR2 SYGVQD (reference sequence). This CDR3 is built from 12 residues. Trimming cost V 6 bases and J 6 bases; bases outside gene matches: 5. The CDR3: CASRDSGGEQYF. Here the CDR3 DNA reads TGCGCCAGCAGGGACTCAGGGGGCGAGCAGTACTTC.

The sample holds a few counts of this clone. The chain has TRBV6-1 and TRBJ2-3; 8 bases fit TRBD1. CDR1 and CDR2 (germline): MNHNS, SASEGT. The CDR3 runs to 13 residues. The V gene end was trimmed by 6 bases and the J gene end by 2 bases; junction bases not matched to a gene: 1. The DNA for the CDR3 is TGTGCCAGCAGGGACAGGGTCACAGATACGCAGTATTTT. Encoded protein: CASRDRVTDTQYF.

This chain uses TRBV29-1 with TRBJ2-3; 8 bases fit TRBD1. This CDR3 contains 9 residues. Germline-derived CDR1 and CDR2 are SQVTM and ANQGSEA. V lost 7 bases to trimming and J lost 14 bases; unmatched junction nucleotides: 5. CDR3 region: CSASGTGYF. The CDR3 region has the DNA TGCAGCGCTTCCGGGACAGGGTATTTT.

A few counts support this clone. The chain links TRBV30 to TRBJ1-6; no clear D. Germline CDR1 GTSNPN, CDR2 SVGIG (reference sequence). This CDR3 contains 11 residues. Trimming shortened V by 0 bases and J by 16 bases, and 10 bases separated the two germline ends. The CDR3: CAWSVGGGLHF. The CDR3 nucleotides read TGTGCCTGGAGTGTAGGCGGTGGGCTCCACTTT. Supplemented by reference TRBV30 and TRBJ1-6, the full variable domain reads SQTIHQWPATLVQPVGSPLSLECTVEGTSNPNLYWYRQAAGRGLQLLFYSVGIGQISSEVPQNLSASRPQDRQFILSSKKLLLSDSGFYLCAWSVGGGLHFGNGTRLTVT.